A single T cell receptor (beta chain) is shown here with its context. Its antigen is undetermined. Survey-level immunoSEQ v3.0 assays were run. Profiling relied on immunoSEQ multiplex PCR, and the TCRdb table lists in-frame clones only, not all of them. The table includes 20,000 to 30,000 clones, almost 85% detected once. Germline CDR1 is MDHEN and CDR2 is SYDVKM. V lost 8 bases and J 1 base, leaving 11 bases between the germline ends. CDR3 length equals 13 residues. The sample belongs to a study of long-term antiretroviral therapy in people with HIV. Findings and caveats of the study: Despite increasing after ART, diversity remained lower than that of transplant donor controls. Repertoire composition at all time points was dominated by clones that had expanded before ART. HIV repertoires spanned tighter CDR3 length ranges than controls did.

The receptor was isolated from a woman aged 25 to 39 with HIV. Sequencing used unsorted PBMCs, obtained 1.1 years before starting antiretroviral therapy. The chain joins TRBV28 to TRBJ1-1; D not resolved. CDR3 in DNA: TGTGCCAGCGGGAGTCACCAGAACACTGAAGCTTTCTTT. Translation: CASGSHQNTEAFF.